This entry describes one T cell receptor (beta chain). The antigen is unknown. This entry comes from a study of metastatic and nonmetastatic thyroid tumors. In the study overall: Patients with malignant and benign thyroid disease provided blood and tumor or nodule tissue, whose repertoires were compared. Overall study results and limits: TCR beta diversity was reportedly significantly higher in malignant thyroid tumors than benign nodules, in blood and tumor.

The CDR3 is 13 amino acids. The V end lost 1 base, the J end lost 6 bases, and 7 bases lay between the germline ends. Germline CDR1 is SGHVS and CDR2 is FQNEAQ. The entire patient cohort was treatment-naive prior to thyroid surgery. Original analysis: CDR3 differences across clinicopathological groups were used to build a distant-metastasis classifier for papillary thyroid cancer. TCRdb reassembled clones from the PCR reads with MiXCR. These V and J calls are TCRdb output, not the study's own analysis. The sample lists fewer than 25,000 clones, around a fifth occurring once. The sample consisted of blood. This TCR was sampled from a male donor with papillary thyroid cancer or a benign thyroid nodule (not recorded which). Some clones in this sample may be carry-over from other donors' samples. This chain joins TRBV7-8 and TRBJ2-1, with a weak D call TRBD2 (6 bases). The CDR3 spells CASSLGDFNEQFF. CDR3 DNA sequence: TGTGCCAGCAGCTTAGGGGACTTCAATGAGCAGTTCTTC.